This T cell receptor (beta chain) was identified during a study of cytomegalovirus exposure and HLA in healthy donors. Regarding the study as a whole: TCR beta sequences reportedly predicted most subjects' HLA-A and HLA-B alleles accurately. Most TCR sequences proved rare, with some public TCRs found in many donors. Later analysis demonstrated an association between a missense DCLRE1C variant and TCR beta V- and J-gene trimming. Evidence from a later analysis indicated that most CMV-associated TCR beta chains looked HLA-restricted.

Germline V gene lookup returns CDR1 SGHDN and CDR2 FVKESK. The trim removed 4 bases at V and 3 bases at J, leaving 3 bases unmatched. The CDR3 is 15 amino acids. Of note for this clone: Its matching antigen is unknown.

The study ran its PCR with 60 Vbeta and 13 Jbeta primers. The method was immunoSEQ multiplex PCR; TCRdb's version includes in-frame clones alone and lacks a portion of them. The sample yields 100,000 to 150,000 clones, of which the top ten take up roughly 0.94%. Sequencing was performed on PBMCs. The TCR sequence derives from a young man in good health and CMV-seronegative. The J gene is TRBJ2-1, the V gene TRBV14; TRBD2 matches 10 bases. This chain's CDR3 is CASSLRTSGYNEQFF. In nucleotides, the CDR3 is TGTGCCAGCAGCCTCAGGACTAGCGGCTACAATGAGCAGTTCTTC.